One and the same sample provided the 4 T cell receptor beta chains below, sequenced in a study of blood T cell repertoires in COVID-19. Method: immunoSEQ multiplex PCR; TCRdb's copy keeps in-frame clones and lacks some. The sample includes around 340,000 clones, about nine tenths seen only once; the top ten take 3.9%. Sequences were obtained from peripheral blood. Receptors were obtained from an older woman with COVID-19, enrolled during active disease.

V and J are TRBV6-5 and TRBJ1-2, with TRBD1 matching 9 bases. The CDR3 is 15 residues long. Germline V CDR1 and CDR2: MNHEY, SVGAGI. With V trimmed by 4 bases and J by 0 bases, 3 bases remained unmatched. CDR3 protein: CASSSRQGANYGYTF. The CDR3 DNA follows: TGTGCCAGCAGTTCTCGACAGGGGGCTAACTATGGCTACACCTTC.

The rearrangement uses TRBV6-5 and TRBJ2-7; the match to TRBD1 covers 8 bases. This CDR3 region has 15 residues. Trimming cost V 8 bases and J 5 bases; bases outside gene matches: 14. Germline-derived CDR1 and CDR2 are MNHEY and SVGAGI. As DNA, the CDR3 is TGTGCCAGCCCTCGGGGACAGGCAGGAGGGGACGAGCAGTACTTC. Translated, it gives CASPRGQAGGDEQYF.

This clone was recorded only once. CDR3 sequence reads: CASSGQGVNTEAFF. The CDR3 DNA sequence: TGTGCCAGCAGCGGTCAGGGGGTGAACACTGAAGCTTTCTTT. This rearrangement joins TRBV11-2 to TRBJ1-1, with 7 bases lining up with TRBD1. CDR3 size: 14 residues. V dropped 5 bases and J dropped 0; count of bases not matched to a gene: 3. Germline V gives CDR1 SGHAT, CDR2 FQNNGV.

V gene TRBV18 combines with J gene TRBJ1-5, with D possibly TRBD1 on 5 matching bases. V was clipped by 2 bases and J by 4 bases, with 12 bases between them. CDR1 is KGHSH and CDR2 is LQKENI in the germline V gene. There are 15 residues in the CDR3. For the CDR3, the DNA is TGTGCCAGCTCACCAGGCAGGGCTGGTAATCAGCCCCAGCATTTT. Protein sequence: CASSPGRAGNQPQHF. Full variable domain (missing parts from reference TRBV18 and TRBJ1-5): NAGVMQNPRHLVRRRGQEARLRCSPMKGHSHVYWYRQLPEEGLKFMVYLQKENIIDESGMPKERFSAEFPKEGPSILRIQQVVRGDSAAYFCASSPGRAGNQPQHFGDGTRLSIL.